What follows describes a single T cell receptor (beta chain). No cognate antigen has been identified for it. An end of the junction differs from the germline gene, which may be a read error. The entry originates in a study of tumor-infiltrating lymphocytes in primary liver carcinoma listed by TCRdb under 2017. With regard to the full study: Between November 2015 and early 2016, five patients in China with histopathologically diagnosed primary liver carcinoma had their tumors surgically resected. Each sample produced about 3.5 to 8 million productive TCRbeta reads, and read depth showed no significant difference between tissue types. The five patients, three men and two women aged 30 to 69 years, had hepatocellular carcinoma (four) or combined HCC and intrahepatic cholangiocarcinoma (one). TCRbeta repertoire sequencing, expression microarrays and whole-exome sequencing were combined in the study across five regions of each liver tumor, with adjacent normal tissue and blood also included. The five patients had tumors staged T1-T3 N0M0, with maximum diameters ranging from about 4.2 to 11 cm. Reproducibility between technical replicate repertoires was high, with correlation coefficients above 0.95 and mean shared-clone rates about 0.9. A total of 35 or so specimens from 5 patients underwent TCRbeta repertoire sequencing, comprising approximately 25 tumor regions, 5 adjacent noncancerous liver tissues and 5 peripheral blood samples. Paper-wide results and their limitations: Comparison of CD4+ and CD8+ T cell repertoires was precluded by the use of bulk unsorted samples. The study included only four or five patients, and the authors note findings should be validated in a larger study. Repertoire overlap was higher between tumor regions (mean roughly 36%) than tumor-adjacent (around 17%) or tumor-blood (approximately 14%) pairs, consistent with antigen-driven expansion. A significantly larger repertoire fraction was made up by the top 250 clones in tumors than in blood (p = 0.039). Because sequencing covered only the TCR beta chain and unpaired alpha chains were not captured, true repertoire diversity is likely underestimated.

Starting from roughly 540 ng total RNA, TCRbeta-specific cDNA was produced by reverse transcription with a constant-region primer and ProtoScript II reverse transcriptase. Construction of the TCRbeta libraries relied on three nested rounds of multiplex PCR, following a slightly modified ARM-PCR procedure. Sample barcodes and Illumina adapters were added in a final 25-cycle PCR using Deep VentR polymerase. Before sequencing, amplicons of 200-500 bp were gel-purified using a QIAquick gel extraction kit. An Illumina HiSeq 2500 was used to sequence the TCRbeta amplicons with 250-bp paired-end reads. The authors' pipeline ran thus. Reads were quality-trimmed with Trimmomatic v0.33, and paired reads were merged with FLASH v1.2.11 to recover full CDR3 sequences. MiGEC v1.2.1b assigned V, D and J germline segments to the rearranged TCRbeta sequences. VDJtools v1.0.0 computed clonotype statistics and Shannon-Wiener diversity indices. To cut down on sampling bias, every analysis after diversity analysis relied on just the 250 most abundant clonotypes from each sample. TCRdb reanalyzed the raw reads on its own, using fastp at Q25 for trimming and MiXCR for clone calling, and kept in-frame beta chains. Each entry is one CDR3 protein sequence, shown with its most common DNA and genes. TCRdb's processing, not the study's, gives the V and J calls here. The sample table holds 330,000 or so distinct CDR3 sequences, of which 65% were seen once. The top ten hold 5.5% to 8% of the sample.

RNA from unsorted whole blood was extracted with TRIzol reagent, and germline DNA was obtained with the DNeasy Blood & Tissue kit. At the time of sampling, the patients had chronic HBV infection and had not received any treatment. Before surgery, about 4 milliliters of peripheral blood were collected into K2EDTA tubes. This TCR was sampled from a man in his forties with primary liver carcinoma and hepatitis B virus infection. Sequencing was carried out using peripheral blood.

Read as DNA, the sequence is TGTGCCAGCGCCCCCGGCTCTGGGGCCAAGGTCCTGACTTTC. This codes for CASAPGSGAKVLTF. The chain was built from TRBV6-1 and TRBJ2-6; a tentative D match to TRBD1 spans 5 bases. The germline V gene specifies MNHNS as CDR1 and SASEGT as CDR2. The CDR3 sequence holds 14 residues, the cysteine and phenylalanine included. The kept DNA is CDR3 alone, 42 bases in frame from the first base.